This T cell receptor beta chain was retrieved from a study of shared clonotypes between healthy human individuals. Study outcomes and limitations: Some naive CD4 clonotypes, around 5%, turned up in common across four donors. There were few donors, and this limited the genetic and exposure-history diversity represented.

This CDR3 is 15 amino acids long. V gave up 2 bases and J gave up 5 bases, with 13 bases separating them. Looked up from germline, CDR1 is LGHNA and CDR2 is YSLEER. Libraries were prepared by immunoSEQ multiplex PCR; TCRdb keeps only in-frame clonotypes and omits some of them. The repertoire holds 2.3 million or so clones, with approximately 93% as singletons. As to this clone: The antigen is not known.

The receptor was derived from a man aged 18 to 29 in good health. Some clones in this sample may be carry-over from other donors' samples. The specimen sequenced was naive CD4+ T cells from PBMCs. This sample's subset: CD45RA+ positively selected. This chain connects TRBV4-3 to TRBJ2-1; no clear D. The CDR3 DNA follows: TGCGCCAGCAGCCAACTCCCTAAGCCCGACAATGAGCAGTTCTTC. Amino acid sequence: CASSQLPKPDNEQFF.